This T cell receptor beta chain was recovered during a study of T cells in Graves' hyperthyroidism and ophthalmopathy. Overall study findings and caveats: With a median lead of approximately 6 months before onset, the model predicted ophthalmopathy. Blood also contained most expanded thyroid clonotypes above 0.001.

The cohort's ophthalmopathy patients, a group with duration under 3 months, had a Clinical Activity Score of at least 3 and a NOSPECS grade of at least 4. Patients showing uncontrolled infection, other autoimmune disease, pregnancy or lactation were ineligible. Germline CDR1 reads SEHNR; CDR2 reads FQNEAQ (reference sequence). V dropped 5 bases and J dropped 4 bases, with 13 bases sitting between them. There are 14 residues in the CDR3. This clonotype was observed a few times. Its antigen remains unidentified. Researchers took RNA transcripts and amplified the TCR beta CDR3 regions from them. HTBI primers drove first-round RT-PCR of the TCR CDR3. TCRdb re-analysed the multiplex PCR reads in MiXCR, keeping a single row per CDR3 protein. The sample contains 500,000 or so distinct CDR3 sequences, roughly 17% of which appear only once.

The origin of this receptor is a woman aged 18-30 years with Graves' ophthalmopathy. The specimen was blood. This chain uses TRBV7-9 with TRBJ2-3; D is perhaps TRBD2 (6 bases). The CDR3 coding sequence is TGTGCCAGCAGCGCGGGGCCGGAGGCAGATACGCAGTATTTT. It translates to CASSAGPEADTQYF.